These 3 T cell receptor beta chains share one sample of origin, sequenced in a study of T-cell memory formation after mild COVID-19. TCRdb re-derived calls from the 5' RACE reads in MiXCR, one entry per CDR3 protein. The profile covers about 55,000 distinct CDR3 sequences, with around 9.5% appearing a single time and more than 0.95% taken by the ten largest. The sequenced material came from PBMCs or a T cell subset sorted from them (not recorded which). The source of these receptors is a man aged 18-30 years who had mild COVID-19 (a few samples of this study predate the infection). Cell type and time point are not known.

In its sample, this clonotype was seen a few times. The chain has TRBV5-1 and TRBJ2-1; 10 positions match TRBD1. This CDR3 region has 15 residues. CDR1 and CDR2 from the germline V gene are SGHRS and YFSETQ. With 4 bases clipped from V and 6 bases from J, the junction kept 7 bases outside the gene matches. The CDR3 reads CASSTDRGFLNEQFF. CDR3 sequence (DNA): TGCGCCAGCAGCACGGACAGGGGGTTTCTCAATGAGCAGTTCTTC.

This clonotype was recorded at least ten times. In DNA, the CDR3 is TGTGCCAGCAGTTTTAGTCAGGGGGCCTACGAGCAGTACTTC. Translating it yields CASSFSQGAYEQYF. The genes are TRBV12-3 or TRBV12-4 and TRBJ2-7, with 7 bases identical to TRBD1. The V segment lost 3 bases and the J segment 2 bases; nucleotides outside the gene matches: 4. CDR3 length equals 14 residues.

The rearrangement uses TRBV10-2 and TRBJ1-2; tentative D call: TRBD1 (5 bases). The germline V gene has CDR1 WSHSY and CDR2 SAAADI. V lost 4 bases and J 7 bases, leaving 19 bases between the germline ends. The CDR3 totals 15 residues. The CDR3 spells CASSGPIGTLGGYTF. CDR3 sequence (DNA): TGCGCCAGCAGTGGCCCGATCGGGACTCTAGGTGGCTACACCTTC.